These T cell receptor beta chains were read from a single sample in a study of shared clonotypes between healthy human individuals. Data came from immunoSEQ multiplex PCR; TCRdb stores just in-frame clones and leaves some out. The table records some 490,000 clones, about 85% of them present only once. Sequenced sample: PBMCs. Source of these receptors: a woman aged 40-49 years in good health. Some clones in this sample may be carry-over from other donors' samples. CDR3s include the opening cysteine and the closing phenylalanine or tryptophan. Each record gives: clone size, D gene, V gene, J gene, CDR3 length, CDR3 DNA, CDR3 protein. A D gene is named only where the DNA matches it firmly. Only part of the rows carry a size: once, few, many, or a class if the clone is expanded.

-	-	TRBV28	TRBJ1-4	14	TGTGCCACAGGGGCACGCTCAGGGTTTGAAAAACTGTTTTTT	CATGARSGFEKLFF
-	-	TRBV11-2	TRBJ2-5	14	TGTGCCAGCAGCTTAGTCCTGGGCCCGGAGACCCAGTACTTC	CASSLVLGPETQYF
-	TRBD1	TRBV5-1	TRBJ2-7	17	TGCGCCAGCAGCTTGGCGCGGGACAGGGCACTCGTCTACGAGCAGTACTTC	CASSLARDRALVYEQYF
-	TRBD2	TRBV11-2	TRBJ2-4	15	TGTGCCAGCAGCTGGACTAGCGGGAGGGCCTGGGCTCAGTACTTC	CASSWTSGRAWAQYF
-	TRBD1	TRBV7-9	TRBJ2-2	16	TGTGCCAGCAGCCCTGGGACAGGGGGTCGCACCGGGGAGCTGTTTTTT	CASSPGTGGRTGELFF
-	-	TRBV27	TRBJ2-2	13	TGTGCCAGCAGCTACTCAGCCACCGGGGAGCTGTTTTTT	CASSYSATGELFF
-	TRBD1	TRBV6-1	TRBJ2-7	14	TGTGCCAGCAGTCAACAGGGGGCCTCCTACGAGCAGTACTTC	CASSQQGASYEQYF
-	TRBD1	TRBV6-1	TRBJ2-2	14	TGTGCCAGCAGTGAGAGACAGGGGGCGGTGGAGCTGTTTTTT	CASSERQGAVELFF
-	-	TRBV29-1	TRBJ2-7	14	TGCAGCGCCTGGGACACAATGGGAGACTACGAGCAGTACTTC	CSAWDTMGDYEQYF
-	-	TRBV18	TRBJ1-1	14	TGTGCCAGCTCACCTGGGGGGAGGAACACTGAAGCTTTCTTT	CASSPGGRNTEAFF
-	TRBD1	TRBV10-3	TRBJ1-1	14	TGTGCCATCAGCGATCTACAGGGGGTACCTGAAGCTTTCTTT	CAISDLQGVPEAFF
-	TRBD1	TRBV2	TRBJ1-3	14	TGTGCCAGCAGTCTACAGGGGGCTGGAAACACCATATATTTT	CASSLQGAGNTIYF
-	-	TRBV28	TRBJ2-3	13	TGTGCCAGCAGTTTACTACAGACAGATACGCAGTATTTT	CASSLLQTDTQYF
-	TRBD1	TRBV28	TRBJ2-1	16	TGTGCCAGCAGTTTACCGGACGGGACAGGGTGGAATGAGCAGTTCTTC	CASSLPDGTGWNEQFF
-	TRBD1	TRBV6-1	TRBJ2-3	17	TGTGCCAGCAGTGGGGGGACAGGCCGCCGCGGCACAGATACGCAGTATTTT	CASSGGTGRRGTDTQYF
few	TRBD1	TRBV28	TRBJ1-5	14	TGTGCCAGCAGCTCAGGGGGCTACAATCAGCCCCAGCATTTT	CASSSGGYNQPQHF
-	-	TRBV9	TRBJ2-2	15	TGTGCCAGCAGCGAGGGGGTAACGAACACCGGGGAGCTGTTTTTT	CASSEGVTNTGELFF
-	-	TRBV2	TRBJ2-2	12	TGTGCCAGCAGTGAATTTGCCGGGGAGCTGTTTTTT	CASSEFAGELFF
-	TRBD1	TRBV7-3	TRBJ2-7	13	TGTGCCAGCAGCAAGACAGGGGCCTACGAGCAGTACTTC	CASSKTGAYEQYF
-	-	TRBV4-2	TRBJ1-6	15	TGTGCCAGCAGCCAAGATGTCGGGGGCGCTTCACCCCTCCACTTT	CASSQDVGGASPLHF
-	-	TRBV10-3	TRBJ2-7	12	TGTGCCACCCATGGGACCGCCTACGAGCAGTACTTC	CATHGTAYEQYF
-	TRBD2	TRBV9	TRBJ2-1	15	TGTGCCAGCAGCGTAGCTAGCGGACCCTACAATGAGCAGTTCTTC	CASSVASGPYNEQFF
once	-	TRBV5-1	TRBJ2-5	16	TGCGCCAGCAGCAACCGGGACTCTCCCCCAGGGGAGACCCAGTACTTC	CASSNRDSPPGETQYF
-	TRBD2	TRBV5-4	TRBJ2-5	18	TGTGCCAGCGGGGGGCCCTCGACTGCTAGCGGGCCCCGGGAGACCCAGTACTTC	CASGGPSTASGPRETQYF
-	-	TRBV15	TRBJ1-1	13	TGTGCCACCGCCGACGCTATGAACACTGAAGCTTTCTTT	CATADAMNTEAFF
-	TRBD2	TRBV18	TRBJ2-3	18	TGTGCCAGCTCACCAATGTCAGTAGCGGGTAGTAGCACAGATACGCAGTATTTT	CASSPMSVAGSSTDTQYF
-	-	TRBV11-2	TRBJ2-1	16	TGTGCCAGCAGCTTATTTCTGGGCGGCTCCTACAATGAGCAGTTCTTC	CASSLFLGGSYNEQFF
-	-	TRBV18	TRBJ2-5	13	TGTGCCAGCTCACCAGTGAGTTTGGAGACCCAGTACTTC	CASSPVSLETQYF
-	TRBD1	TRBV5-1	TRBJ2-5	14	TGCGCCAGCAGCGAGGGACAGGGATTAGAGACCCAGTACTTC	CASSEGQGLETQYF
-	-	TRBV27	TRBJ2-7	13	TGTGCCAGCAGTTTATCCCCGCCTTACGAGCAGTACTTC	CASSLSPPYEQYF
once	TRBD2	TRBV4-2	TRBJ2-7	17	TGTGCCAGCAGCCAAGTAGCCGTGGCTAGCGGGAGGGGCGAGCAGTACTTC	CASSQVAVASGRGEQYF
-	-	TRBV11-3	TRBJ2-5	9	TGTGCCAAGTGCGAGACCCAGTACTTC	CAKCETQYF
-	-	TRBV21-1	TRBJ2-1	16	TGTGCCAGCAGCAAAGAGGGACTTTCCTCCTACAATGAGCAGTTCTTC	CASSKEGLSSYNEQFF
-	-	TRBV10-3	TRBJ2-7	16	TGTGCCATCAGTGAGTCTGGCAGGGGTAACTCCTACGAGCAGTACTTC	CAISESGRGNSYEQYF
-	TRBD1	TRBV5-6	TRBJ1-3	15	TGTGCCAGCAGCAGTGGACAGGCTACTGGAAACACCATATATTTT	CASSSGQATGNTIYF
-	-	TRBV28	TRBJ1-4	14	TGTGCCAGCAGTTTCAGGGCGGCTAATGAAAAACTGTTTTTT	CASSFRAANEKLFF